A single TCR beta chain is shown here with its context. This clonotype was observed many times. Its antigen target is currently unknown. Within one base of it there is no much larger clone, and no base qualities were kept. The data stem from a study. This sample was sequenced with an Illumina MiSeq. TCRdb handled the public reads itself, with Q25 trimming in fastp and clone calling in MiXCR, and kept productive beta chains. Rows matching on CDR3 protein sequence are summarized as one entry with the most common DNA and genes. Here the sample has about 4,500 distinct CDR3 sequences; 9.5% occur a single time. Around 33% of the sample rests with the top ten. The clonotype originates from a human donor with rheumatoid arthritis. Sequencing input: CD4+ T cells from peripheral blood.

CDR3 region: CASSPGISNQPQHF. The nucleotide sequence is given as TGTGCCAGTAGTCCCGGGATTAGCAATCAGCCCCAGCATTTT. The rearrangement combines TRBV19 with TRBJ1-5; the D gene cannot be named for sure. The CDR3, from cysteine to phenylalanine, totals 14 residues. The entry retains the CDR3 DNA only, 42 bases that are in frame from base 1. V is cut by 5 bases and J by 0 bases, and the space between the germline ends is 8 bases. CDR1 and CDR2, per the germline V gene (reference sequence), are LNHDA and SQIVND.